The clone carrying this TCR beta chain has ten or more counts. Its matching antigen is unknown. This sample is drawn from a study of T cells in Graves' hyperthyroidism and ophthalmopathy. Study outcomes and limitations: Ophthalmopathy cases were set apart from stable hyperthyroidism by a 13 V-J model.

A Clinical Activity Score of at least 3, a NOSPECS grade of at least 4 and a duration under 3 months were recorded in the ophthalmopathy patients. From RNA transcripts, TCR beta CDR3 regions were amplified. An initial round of RT-PCR targeting the TCR CDR3 relied on the HTBI primer set. TCRdb processed the multiplex PCR reads anew with MiXCR; each CDR3 protein has one entry. The data hold nearly 600,000 distinct CDR3 sequences, with 11% to 15% observed a single time. V lost 6 bases to trimming and J lost 1 base, with 16 bases between them. Germline CDR1 KGHSH, CDR2 LQKENI. The CDR3 loop spans 15 amino acids.

The sequenced sample was blood. This sequence was found in a woman younger than 35 with Graves' ophthalmopathy. The gene calls are TRBV18 and TRBJ2-7; no reliable D call. CDR3 loop: CASSPLPQASYEQYF. The CDR3 nucleotides are TGTGCCAGCTCTCCCTTACCCCAGGCGTCCTACGAGCAGTACTTC.